A selection of T cell receptor beta chains follows, all from one sample in a study of blood T cell repertoires in COVID-19. Clones were sequenced by immunoSEQ multiplex PCR, and TCRdb holds only the in-frame ones, with some missing. There are fewer than 500,000 clones in the sample; around 87% occur only once, and approximately 1.2% lies in the top ten. Material: PBMCs or T cells enriched from blood (not recorded which). Source of these receptors: a man aged 25 to 45 who had recovered from COVID-19. Both conserved end residues are part of each CDR3. A D gene is named only where the DNA matches it firmly. Expanded clones are given a class, and other clones once, few, many or no size at all.

CAWRRTSNTGELFF	TGTGCCTGGAGGCGTACGTCGAACACCGGGGAGCTGTTTTTT	NA	NA	TRBV30	TRBJ2-2
CASSQDLGRRLHF	TGTGCCAGCAGCCAAGATCTGGGCCGGAGGCTCCACTTT	NA	NA	TRBV14	TRBJ1-6
CASSLGEGPQHF	TGTGCCAGCAGCTTAGGAGAGGGGCCCCAGCATTTT	NA	NA	TRBV7-9	TRBJ1-5
CASTRGGGSSGNTIYF	TGTGCCAGCACCCGGGGGGGCGGAAGCTCTGGAAACACCATATATTTT	NA	once	TRBV5-4	TRBJ1-3
CASSLGDAGGVSLAFF	TGCGCCAGCAGCTTGGGGGACGCAGGGGGCGTGTCTTTGGCTTTCTTT	TRBD1	NA	TRBV5-1	TRBJ1-1
CASSRTGGYEQYF	TGTGCCAGCAGTAGAACAGGGGGCTACGAGCAGTACTTC	TRBD1	NA	TRBV27	TRBJ2-7
CASRIGEGADEKLFF	TGTGCCAGCAGGATTGGTGAGGGGGCGGATGAAAAACTGTTTTTT	TRBD1	NA	TRBV3-1/TRBV3-2	TRBJ1-4
CASSYPKDRNTDTQYF	TGTGCCAGCAGTTACCCAAAGGACAGGAACACAGATACGCAGTATTTT	TRBD1	NA	TRBV6-2/TRBV6-3	TRBJ2-3
CASSEGTGINTEAFF	TGTGCCAGCAGTGAAGGGACAGGGATAAACACTGAAGCTTTCTTT	TRBD1	NA	TRBV2	TRBJ1-1
CASSLVGTGTPSRSYEQYF	TGCGCCAGCAGCTTGGTGGGGACAGGAACCCCAAGCCGCTCCTACGAGCAGTACTTC	TRBD1	NA	TRBV5-1	TRBJ2-7
CASSLGGQGYEQYF	TGTGCCAGCAGCTTGGGGGGACAGGGCTACGAGCAGTACTTC	TRBD1	NA	TRBV5-5	TRBJ2-7
CASSQARLAFYEQYF	TGTGCCAGCAGCCAAGCCAGATTAGCTTTCTACGAGCAGTACTTC	NA	NA	TRBV14	TRBJ2-7
CASSEAGQSYEQYF	TGCGCCAGCAGCGAGGCCGGACAGTCCTACGAGCAGTACTTC	NA	NA	TRBV5-1	TRBJ2-7
CASRPQGPWETQYF	TGTGCCAGCAGGCCTCAGGGTCCCTGGGAGACCCAGTACTTC	NA	NA	TRBV6-5	TRBJ2-5
CASSPYGGGYTF	TGTGCCAGCAGCCCCTACGGCGGTGGCTACACCTTC	NA	few	TRBV7-2	TRBJ1-2
CASSLGTLAGLDAETQYF	TGCGCCAGCAGCTTGGGGACCCTAGCGGGGCTCGACGCGGAGACCCAGTACTTC	TRBD2	NA	TRBV5-1	TRBJ2-5
CASTYLEGSSKNTEAFF	TGTGCCAGCACTTACCTTGAGGGTTCAAGTAAAAACACTGAAGCTTTCTTT	NA	few	TRBV9	TRBJ1-1
CASSLDPWDTKLTYTGELFF	TGCGCCAGCAGCTTGGATCCCTGGGACACCAAACTCACTTACACCGGGGAGCTGTTTTTT	NA	NA	TRBV5-1	TRBJ2-2
CASSPTIGVFGNTIYF	TGTGCCAGCAGTCCCACGATAGGGGTTTTCGGAAACACCATATATTTT	NA	NA	TRBV27	TRBJ1-3
CSVKLQATYGYTF	TGCAGCGTTAAATTACAGGCCACCTATGGCTACACCTTC	NA	NA	TRBV29-1	TRBJ1-2
CASSQEQYNEKLFF	TGTGCCAGCAGCCAAGAACAGTATAATGAAAAACTGTTTTTT	NA	NA	TRBV4-2	TRBJ1-4
CASSFPTGLSTDTQYF	TGTGCCAGCAGCTTCCCGACAGGGCTTAGCACAGATACGCAGTATTTT	TRBD1	NA	TRBV5-4	TRBJ2-3
CSASLGTSGGDAQYF	TGCAGTGCTAGTCTGGGGACTAGCGGGGGGGACGCGCAGTATTTT	TRBD2	NA	TRBV20-1	TRBJ2-3
CASSIRDRGYGYTF	TGCGCCAGCAGCATCAGGGACAGGGGCTATGGCTACACCTTC	TRBD1	NA	TRBV5-1	TRBJ1-2
CASSLVVWAAGNTGELFF	TGTGCCAGCAGCTTAGTGGTATGGGCGGCGGGTAACACCGGGGAGCTGTTTTTT	NA	NA	TRBV11-2	TRBJ2-2
CASSWGQVDTGELFF	TGTGCCAGCAGCTGGGGACAGGTAGACACCGGGGAGCTGTTTTTT	TRBD1	NA	TRBV5-5	TRBJ2-2
CASSGSERGIYNEQFF	TGTGCCAGCAGTGGCAGCGAGCGGGGGATCTACAATGAGCAGTTCTTC	TRBD2	NA	TRBV2	TRBJ2-1
CASRQGVGGNQPQHF	TGCGCCAGCAGACAGGGGGTAGGAGGGAATCAGCCCCAGCATTTT	TRBD1	NA	TRBV5-1	TRBJ1-5
CASSLSGTERYIRNTEAFF	TGCGCCAGCAGCTTGTCCGGCACCGAGAGGTATATCAGGAACACTGAAGCTTTCTTT	NA	NA	TRBV5-1	TRBJ1-1
CASSLRGNKNIQYF	TGTGCCAGCAGCCTCAGGGGAAACAAAAACATTCAGTACTTC	NA	NA	TRBV7-9	TRBJ2-4
CASREDRGPYNEQFF	TGTGCCAGCAGAGAAGACAGGGGGCCCTACAATGAGCAGTTCTTC	TRBD1	NA	TRBV6-6	TRBJ2-1
CASSLEGGTEAFF	TGTGCCAGCAGCTTGGAGGGCGGGACTGAAGCTTTCTTT	NA	NA	TRBV5-5	TRBJ1-1
CASSETDTEAFF	TGTGCCAGCAGTGAAACGGACACTGAAGCTTTCTTT	NA	NA	TRBV2	TRBJ1-1
CASSFWSQSEAFF	TGTGCCAGCAGCTTTTGGTCCCAGTCTGAAGCTTTCTTT	NA	once	TRBV11-2	TRBJ1-1
CASSYSGGGYTF	TGTGCCAGCAGTTACTCGGGGGGTGGCTACACCTTC	NA	NA	TRBV6-5	TRBJ1-2
CASSSSPSGTDTQYF	TGTGCCAGCAGTTCGTCGCCAAGCGGCACAGATACGCAGTATTTT	NA	NA	TRBV28	TRBJ2-3
CASSSGGFNEQFF	TGTGCCAGCAGCTCTGGCGGCTTCAATGAGCAGTTCTTC	NA	NA	TRBV7-9	TRBJ2-1
CASGSFRSGYTF	TGTGCCAGCGGATCCTTTCGGAGTGGCTACACCTTC	NA	once	TRBV27	TRBJ1-2
CASSLPDSARRGYTF	TGCGCCAGCAGCTTGCCGGACAGCGCTCGGAGGGGCTACACCTTC	NA	NA	TRBV5-1	TRBJ1-2
CASSVPPNDEQYF	TGTGCCAGCAGTGTACCTCCTAATGACGAGCAGTACTTC	NA	once	TRBV2	TRBJ2-7
CASRRLAGNSDTQYF	TGTGCCAGTCGACGACTAGCGGGGAATTCAGATACGCAGTATTTT	TRBD2	NA	TRBV27	TRBJ2-3
CASSRRTAPSTDTQYF	TGTGCCAGCAGCAGACGGACTGCGCCTAGCACAGATACGCAGTATTTT	NA	NA	TRBV9	TRBJ2-3
CASSPRRGNTEAFF	TGTGCCAGCAGCCCCCGGAGGGGGAACACTGAAGCTTTCTTT	NA	NA	TRBV7-9	TRBJ1-1
CASSQAGSYGYTF	TGTGCCAGCAGCCAAGCAGGCTCCTATGGCTACACCTTC	NA	NA	TRBV4-2	TRBJ1-2
CASRRLAGAVEQYF	TGTGCCAGCAGACGACTAGCGGGGGCCGTCGAGCAGTACTTC	TRBD2	NA	TRBV6-4	TRBJ2-7
CASRWTGEQTGNTIYF	TGTGCCAGCAGATGGACAGGGGAACAGACTGGAAACACCATATATTTT	TRBD1	NA	TRBV5-5	TRBJ1-3
CASSLGQATDTQYF	TGTGCCAGCAGCCTTGGACAGGCCACAGATACGCAGTATTTT	TRBD1	NA	TRBV5-4	TRBJ2-3
CASSVGLAGGPDTDTQYF	TGTGCCAGCAGCGTAGGACTAGCGGGGGGACCTGACACAGATACGCAGTATTTT	TRBD2	NA	TRBV9	TRBJ2-3
CASSEWTLSSYEQYF	TGTGCCAGCAGTGAGTGGACACTAAGCTCCTACGAGCAGTACTTC	NA	NA	TRBV6-1	TRBJ2-7
CASRTLNTGELFF	TGTGCCAGCAGGACTCTTAACACCGGGGAGCTGTTTTTT	NA	NA	TRBV13	TRBJ2-2